This record covers a single T cell receptor (beta chain). The source of the sample is a study of T cell changes during pregnancy in multiple sclerosis. The CDR3 consists of 15 residues. Germline-derived CDR1 and CDR2 are SGHRS and YFSETQ. V trimming: 4 bases; J trimming: 8 bases; junction bases outside the gene matches: 12. Profiling relied on immunoSEQ multiplex PCR, and the TCRdb table lists in-frame clones only, not all of them. The sample holds 65,000 or so clones, 90% seen once. The chain combines TRBV5-1 with TRBJ1-2; TRBD1 matches at 9 bases. This TCR came from a female donor in good health, enrolled as a control in a pregnancy study. Sequenced material: peripheral blood, taken in the second trimester of pregnancy. CDR3 in DNA: TGCGCCAGCAGCCTCGGACAGGGGCCGAATGGGGGCTACACCTTC. It is translated as CASSLGQGPNGGYTF.